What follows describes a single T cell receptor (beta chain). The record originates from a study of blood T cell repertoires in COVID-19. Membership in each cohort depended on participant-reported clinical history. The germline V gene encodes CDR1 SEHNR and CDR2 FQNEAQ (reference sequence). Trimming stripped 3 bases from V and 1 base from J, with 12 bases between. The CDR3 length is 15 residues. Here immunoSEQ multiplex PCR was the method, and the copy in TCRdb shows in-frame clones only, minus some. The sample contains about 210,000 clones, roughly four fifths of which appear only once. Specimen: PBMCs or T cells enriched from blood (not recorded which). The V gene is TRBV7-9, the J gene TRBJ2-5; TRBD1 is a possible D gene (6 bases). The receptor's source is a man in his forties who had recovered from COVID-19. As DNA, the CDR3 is TGTGCCAGCAGCTTCCCGGGACACTTCCAAGAGACCCAGTACTTC. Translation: CASSFPGHFQETQYF. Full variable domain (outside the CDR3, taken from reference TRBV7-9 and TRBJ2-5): DTGVSQNPRHKITKRGQNVTFRCDPISEHNRLYWYRQTLGQGPEFLTYFQNEAQLEKSRLLSDRFSAERPKGSFSTLEIQRTEQGDSAMYLCASSFPGHFQETQYFGPGTRLLVL.